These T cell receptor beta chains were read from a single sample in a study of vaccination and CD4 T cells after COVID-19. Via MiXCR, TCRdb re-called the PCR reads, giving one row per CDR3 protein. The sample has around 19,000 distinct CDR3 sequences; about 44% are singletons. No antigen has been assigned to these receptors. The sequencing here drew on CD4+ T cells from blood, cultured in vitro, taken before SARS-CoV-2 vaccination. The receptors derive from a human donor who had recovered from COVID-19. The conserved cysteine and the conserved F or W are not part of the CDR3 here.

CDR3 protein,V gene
ATVNFRSGGETQY,TRBV28
ASSVAETQY,TRBV2
ASSGRDRNSYGYT,TRBV11-2
ASSRSGQNTEAF,TRBV9
SADMHGGTLDSPLH,TRBV20-1
ASSQDGQGASKNIQY,TRBV4-1
ASSETQGLSPLH,TRBV2
ASSQNFEGSYGYT,TRBV4-2
ASSNREAGLF,TRBV12-3/TRBV12-4
AWRGLAGGPQY,TRBV30
ATSDSTGMAGELF,TRBV24-1
ASSFTGWSTEAF,TRBV27
ASSSNRGSGTDTQY,TRBV11-3
ASSPGLAGPSEQF,TRBV4-1
AISESGRGSNQPQH,TRBV10-3
ASSVDGIGPSTDTQY,TRBV6-1
ASSSGGYTDTQY,TRBV5-1
ASSEGKDSTQY,TRBV7-3
AVRSGGNYGYT,TRBV6-1
ASSLGGEQY,TRBV6-2/TRBV6-3
ASSTGQIGNSPLH,TRBV6-1
ASSSLRGHGYT,TRBV7-2
ASSPAGGATGELF,TRBV6-1